These T cell receptor beta chains were read from a single sample in a study of memory CD4+ T cells and cytomegalovirus serostatus. Using immunoSEQ multiplex PCR, the repertoire was profiled, and TCRdb retains in-frame clones only, with some absent. The sample yields about 57,000 clones, approximately 79% seen once. Sequencing was carried out using memory CD4+ T cells from blood. These receptors all stem from an adult in good health and CMV-seronegative. Each CDR3 is given with its conserved first and last residue. Fields, in order: CDR3 length, J gene, clone size, D gene, V gene, CDR3 protein, CDR3 DNA. The D gene is left open where the match is weak. A row's size may be missing; if present it is once, few, many or a size class.

len: 12
j_gene: TRBJ1-2
abundance: -
d_gene: -
v_gene: TRBV6-1
CDR3aa: CASSERGPFYTF
CDR3nt: TGTGCCAGCAGTGAAAGGGGCCCCTTCTACACCTTC

len: 14
j_gene: TRBJ1-2
abundance: -
d_gene: TRBD1
v_gene: TRBV5-6
CDR3aa: CASSWDRGTGGYTF
CDR3nt: TGTGCCAGCAGCTGGGACAGGGGGACCGGTGGCTACACCTTC

len: 13
j_gene: TRBJ2-2
abundance: -
d_gene: -
v_gene: TRBV12-5
CDR3aa: CASAGPNTGELFF
CDR3nt: TGTGCTAGTGCAGGACCGAACACCGGGGAGCTGTTTTTT

len: 11
j_gene: TRBJ1-1
abundance: few
d_gene: -
v_gene: TRBV6-5
CDR3aa: CASTRGTEAFF
CDR3nt: TGTGCCAGTACGAGAGGGACTGAAGCTTTCTTT

len: 22
j_gene: TRBJ2-7
abundance: -
d_gene: TRBD2
v_gene: TRBV5-1
CDR3aa: CASSLVTASMGLAGGFSYEQYF
CDR3nt: TGCGCCAGCAGCTTGGTGACCGCTAGTATGGGACTAGCGGGAGGGTTTTCCTACGAGCAGTACTTC

len: 16
j_gene: TRBJ2-3
abundance: -
d_gene: -
v_gene: TRBV5-1
CDR3aa: CASSPGTHTAVDTQYF
CDR3nt: TGCGCCAGCAGCCCGGGGACTCACACAGCCGTCGATACGCAGTATTTT

len: 13
j_gene: TRBJ2-3
abundance: -
d_gene: -
v_gene: TRBV28
CDR3aa: CASSLWGTDTQYF
CDR3nt: TGTGCCAGCAGTCTTTGGGGCACAGATACGCAGTATTTT

len: 13
j_gene: TRBJ1-6
abundance: -
d_gene: -
v_gene: TRBV6-5
CDR3aa: CASKAGINSPLHF
CDR3nt: TGTGCCAGCAAGGCAGGGATAAATTCACCCCTCCACTTT

len: 16
j_gene: TRBJ1-3
abundance: -
d_gene: -
v_gene: TRBV27
CDR3aa: CASCAGGLFSGNTIYF
CDR3nt: TGTGCCAGCTGCGCTGGGGGACTCTTCTCTGGAAACACCATATATTTT

len: 13
j_gene: TRBJ2-3
abundance: -
d_gene: -
v_gene: TRBV7-2
CDR3aa: CASSLPSTDTQYF
CDR3nt: TGTGCCAGCAGCCTTCCTAGCACAGATACGCAGTATTTT

len: 15
j_gene: TRBJ2-1
abundance: -
d_gene: TRBD2
v_gene: TRBV11-3
CDR3aa: CASSLSSGSGNEQFF
CDR3nt: TGTGCCAGCAGCCTATCTAGCGGGAGTGGTAATGAGCAGTTCTTC

len: 13
j_gene: TRBJ1-1
abundance: -
d_gene: -
v_gene: TRBV6-5
CDR3aa: CASSYSQPAEAFF
CDR3nt: TGTGCCAGCAGTTACAGCCAGCCTGCTGAGGCTTTCTTT

len: 17
j_gene: TRBJ1-1
abundance: medium-sized
d_gene: -
v_gene: TRBV5-1
CDR3aa: CASSLDRGTQRNTEAFF
CDR3nt: TGCGCCAGCAGCTTGGATCGGGGGACTCAAAGGAACACTGAAGCTTTCTTT

len: 14
j_gene: TRBJ2-5
abundance: -
d_gene: -
v_gene: TRBV5-1
CDR3aa: CASSPGSYQETQYF
CDR3nt: TGCGCCAGCAGCCCAGGGTCCTACCAAGAGACCCAGTACTTC

len: 12
j_gene: TRBJ2-5
abundance: -
d_gene: -
v_gene: TRBV2
CDR3aa: CASNLGFAEQYF
CDR3nt: TGTGCCAGCAACCTGGGGTTTGCTGAGCAGTACTTC

len: 15
j_gene: TRBJ2-2
abundance: -
d_gene: -
v_gene: TRBV7-2
CDR3aa: CASSSITQRPGELFF
CDR3nt: TGTGCCAGCAGCTCAATTACTCAACGCCCCGGGGAGCTGTTTTTT

len: 13
j_gene: TRBJ2-3
abundance: -
d_gene: -
v_gene: TRBV5-1
CDR3aa: CASSLGADDTQYF
CDR3nt: TGCGCCAGCAGCTTGGGTGCAGATGATACGCAGTATTTT

len: 15
j_gene: TRBJ2-1
abundance: few
d_gene: TRBD2
v_gene: TRBV7-9
CDR3aa: CASSGTSGRSNEQFF
CDR3nt: TGTGCCAGCAGCGGGACTAGCGGGAGGTCGAATGAGCAGTTCTTC

len: 15
j_gene: TRBJ2-1
abundance: -
d_gene: -
v_gene: TRBV6-6
CDR3aa: CASSPTGTRAYEQFF
CDR3nt: TGTGCCAGCAGCCCAACCGGGACAAGAGCCTATGAGCAGTTCTTC

len: 11
j_gene: TRBJ1-2
abundance: -
d_gene: TRBD1
v_gene: TRBV5-4
CDR3aa: CASSDRVGYTF
CDR3nt: TGTGCCAGCAGCGACAGGGTTGGCTACACCTTC

len: 14
j_gene: TRBJ2-7
abundance: -
d_gene: -
v_gene: TRBV6-5
CDR3aa: CASSFAPGSGEQYF
CDR3nt: TGTGCCAGCAGTTTCGCGCCGGGGTCGGGCGAGCAGTACTTC

len: 14
j_gene: TRBJ2-5
abundance: -
d_gene: -
v_gene: TRBV9
CDR3aa: CASSVSSSAQTQYF
CDR3nt: TGTGCCAGCAGCGTATCAAGCTCGGCACAGACCCAGTACTTC

len: 16
j_gene: TRBJ2-7
abundance: -
d_gene: TRBD1
v_gene: TRBV18
CDR3aa: CASSENLGQGAVEQYF
CDR3nt: TGTGCCAGCTCGGAGAACCTAGGACAGGGGGCTGTCGAGCAGTACTTC

len: 13
j_gene: TRBJ2-3
abundance: -
d_gene: -
v_gene: TRBV28
CDR3aa: CASSLGGLDTQYF
CDR3nt: TGTGCCAGCAGTTTAGGGGGACTAGATACGCAGTATTTT

len: 13
j_gene: TRBJ2-7
abundance: -
d_gene: -
v_gene: TRBV6-5
CDR3aa: CASRLTHTYEQYF
CDR3nt: TGTGCCAGCAGGCTGACCCATACCTACGAGCAGTACTTC

len: 15
j_gene: TRBJ2-3
abundance: -
d_gene: -
v_gene: TRBV7-9
CDR3aa: CASSSSPPGADTQYF
CDR3nt: TGTGCCAGCAGCTCCTCCCCTCCTGGGGCAGATACGCAGTATTTT

len: 16
j_gene: TRBJ1-5
abundance: -
d_gene: -
v_gene: TRBV18
CDR3aa: CASSPAGALPNQPQHF
CDR3nt: TGTGCCAGCTCACCAGCAGGGGCACTACCCAATCAGCCCCAGCATTTT

len: 12
j_gene: TRBJ2-5
abundance: -
d_gene: TRBD2
v_gene: TRBV29-1
CDR3aa: CSAGGGGETQYF
CDR3nt: TGCAGCGCTGGCGGGGGAGGAGAGACCCAGTACTTC

len: 12
j_gene: TRBJ2-7
abundance: once
d_gene: -
v_gene: TRBV5-5
CDR3aa: CASSPFAVEQYF
CDR3nt: TGTGCCAGCAGTCCGTTCGCGGTGGAGCAGTACTTC

len: 19
j_gene: TRBJ2-2
abundance: -
d_gene: TRBD2
v_gene: TRBV5-1
CDR3aa: CASSPRLSSGGRNTGELFF
CDR3nt: TGCGCCAGCAGTCCCCGACTCTCGAGCGGGGGCCGGAACACCGGGGAGCTGTTTTTT

len: 14
j_gene: TRBJ2-1
abundance: -
d_gene: -
v_gene: TRBV5-6
CDR3aa: CASSFSANDNEQFF
CDR3nt: TGTGCCAGCAGCTTTTCGGCCAACGACAATGAGCAGTTCTTC

len: 18
j_gene: TRBJ1-5
abundance: -
d_gene: -
v_gene: TRBV7-8
CDR3aa: CASSLGRVTGIGNQPQHF
CDR3nt: TGTGCCAGCAGCTTAGGTAGGGTCACAGGGATAGGCAATCAGCCCCAGCATTTT

len: 15
j_gene: TRBJ1-2
abundance: -
d_gene: -
v_gene: TRBV13
CDR3aa: CASSQSRRAGYGYTF
CDR3nt: TGTGCCAGCAGCCAATCACGGAGGGCAGGGTATGGCTACACCTTC

len: 15
j_gene: TRBJ1-5
abundance: -
d_gene: -
v_gene: TRBV5-6
CDR3aa: CASSQGGISNQPQHF
CDR3nt: TGTGCCAGCAGTCAAGGAGGGATCAGCAATCAGCCCCAGCATTTT

len: 15
j_gene: TRBJ2-2
abundance: -
d_gene: -
v_gene: TRBV12-5
CDR3aa: CASGLGGSRTGELFF
CDR3nt: TGTGCTAGTGGTTTGGGGGGGTCTCGGACCGGGGAGCTGTTTTTT

len: 12
j_gene: TRBJ1-6
abundance: -
d_gene: -
v_gene: TRBV6-5
CDR3aa: CASSAYNSPLHF
CDR3nt: TGTGCCAGCAGTGCTTATAATTCACCCCTCCACTTT

len: 20
j_gene: TRBJ2-6
abundance: -
d_gene: TRBD1
v_gene: TRBV19
CDR3aa: CASSISGQGAIISGANVLTF
CDR3nt: TGTGCCAGTAGTATAAGCGGACAGGGGGCAATTATCTCTGGGGCCAACGTCCTGACTTTC

len: 14
j_gene: TRBJ2-7
abundance: -
d_gene: TRBD1
v_gene: TRBV6-1
CDR3aa: CAIQNTGGRYEQYF
CDR3nt: TGTGCCATACAGAACACAGGGGGCAGGTACGAGCAGTACTTC

len: 16
j_gene: TRBJ2-1
abundance: -
d_gene: -
v_gene: TRBV19
CDR3aa: CASSISRGSLNNEQFF
CDR3nt: TGTGCCAGTAGTATATCGCGGGGTAGCCTAAACAATGAGCAGTTCTTC

len: 14
j_gene: TRBJ2-2
abundance: -
d_gene: -
v_gene: TRBV11-2
CDR3aa: CASSLYRATGELFF
CDR3nt: TGTGCCAGCAGCTTATACAGGGCTACCGGGGAGCTGTTTTTT

len: 14
j_gene: TRBJ1-1
abundance: -
d_gene: -
v_gene: TRBV6-5
CDR3aa: CASTLRGGSAEAFF
CDR3nt: TGTGCCAGCACCCTTCGTGGGGGTAGCGCTGAAGCTTTCTTT

len: 14
j_gene: TRBJ2-5
abundance: -
d_gene: -
v_gene: TRBV5-1
CDR3aa: CASSLQGMGETQYF
CDR3nt: TGCGCCAGCAGCTTGCAGGGCATGGGAGAGACCCAGTACTTC

len: 16
j_gene: TRBJ2-2
abundance: -
d_gene: -
v_gene: TRBV5-1
CDR3aa: CASSLVAGANTGELFF
CDR3nt: TGCGCCAGCAGCTTGGTGGCAGGGGCGAACACCGGGGAGCTGTTTTTT

len: 14
j_gene: TRBJ2-1
abundance: -
d_gene: -
v_gene: TRBV2
CDR3aa: CASSEATSLNEQFF
CDR3nt: TGTGCCAGCAGTGAAGCTACCTCCCTCAATGAGCAGTTCTTC

len: 15
j_gene: TRBJ1-1
abundance: -
d_gene: -
v_gene: TRBV18
CDR3aa: CASSPGAGRRTEAFF
CDR3nt: TGTGCCAGCTCACCAGGGGCAGGGCGCCGCACTGAAGCTTTCTTT